This entry features one T cell receptor (beta chain) sequence. The CDR3 spans 14 residues. Trimming cost V 1 base and J 4 bases, with 11 bases left between them. CDR1 and CDR2 from the germline V gene are SGHTA and FQGNSA. Original handling: Estimates of nucleated cell counts were drawn from the amplification of reference gene primers. Here immunoSEQ multiplex PCR was the method, and the copy in TCRdb shows in-frame clones only, minus some. Clonal size and the V and J genes are those of that table, whereas D and trimming came from the DNA. The sample has about 220,000 clones, more than 65% seen once. The data derive from a study of blood T cell repertoires in COVID-19. Study in general: COVID-19 samples, acute and convalescent, were from the United States, Italy and Spain. In each case, the material was cDNA or gDNA derived from T cells, B-cell-depleted T cells, or PBMCs.

The specimen was peripheral blood. This receptor was taken from a woman in her sixties with acute or convalescent COVID-19. The chain uses TRBV7-2 and TRBJ2-7; D remains ambiguous. The CDR3 DNA reads as TGTGCCAGCAGCTTAGTCTTCGAGGCGTACGAGCAGTACTTC. This gives the protein CASSLVFEAYEQYF.